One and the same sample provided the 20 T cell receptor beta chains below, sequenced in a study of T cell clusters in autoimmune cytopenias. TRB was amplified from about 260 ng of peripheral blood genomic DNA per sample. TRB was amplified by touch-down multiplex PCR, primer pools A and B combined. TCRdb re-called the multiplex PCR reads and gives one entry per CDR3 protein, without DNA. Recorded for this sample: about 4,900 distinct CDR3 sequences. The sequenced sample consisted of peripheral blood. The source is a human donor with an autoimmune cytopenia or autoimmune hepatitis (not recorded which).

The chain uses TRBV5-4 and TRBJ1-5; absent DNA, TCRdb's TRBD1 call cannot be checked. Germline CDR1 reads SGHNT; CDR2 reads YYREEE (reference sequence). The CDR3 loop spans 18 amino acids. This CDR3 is CASSLRQRSNYSNQPQHF.

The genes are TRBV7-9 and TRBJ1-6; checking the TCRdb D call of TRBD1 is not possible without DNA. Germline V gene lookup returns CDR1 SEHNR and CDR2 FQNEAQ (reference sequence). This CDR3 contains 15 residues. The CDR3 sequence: CASTPGPGKNSPLHF.

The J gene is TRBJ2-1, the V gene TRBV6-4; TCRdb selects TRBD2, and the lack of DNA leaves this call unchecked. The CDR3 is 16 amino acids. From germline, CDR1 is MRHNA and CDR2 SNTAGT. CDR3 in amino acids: CASSDSEWAPYNEQFF.

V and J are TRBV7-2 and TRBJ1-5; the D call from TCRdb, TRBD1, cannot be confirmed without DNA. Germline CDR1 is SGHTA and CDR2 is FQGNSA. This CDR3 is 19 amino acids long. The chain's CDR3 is CASSIGTGASMYSNQPQHF.

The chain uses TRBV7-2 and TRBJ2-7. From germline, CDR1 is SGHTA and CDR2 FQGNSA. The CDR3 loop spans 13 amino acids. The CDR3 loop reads CASSFFVGYEQYF.

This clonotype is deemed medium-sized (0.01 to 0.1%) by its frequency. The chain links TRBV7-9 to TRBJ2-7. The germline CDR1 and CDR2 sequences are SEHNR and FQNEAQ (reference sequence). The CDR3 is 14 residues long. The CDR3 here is CASSLADKTYEQYF.

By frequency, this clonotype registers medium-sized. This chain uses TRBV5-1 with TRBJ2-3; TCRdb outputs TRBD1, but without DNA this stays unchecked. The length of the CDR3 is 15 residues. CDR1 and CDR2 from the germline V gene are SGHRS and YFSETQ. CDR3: CASSLGGIRGDTQYF.

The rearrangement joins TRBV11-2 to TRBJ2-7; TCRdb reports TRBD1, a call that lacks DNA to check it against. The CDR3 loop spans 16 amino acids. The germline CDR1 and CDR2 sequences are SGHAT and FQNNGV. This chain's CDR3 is CASSGGTVQGAVEQYF.

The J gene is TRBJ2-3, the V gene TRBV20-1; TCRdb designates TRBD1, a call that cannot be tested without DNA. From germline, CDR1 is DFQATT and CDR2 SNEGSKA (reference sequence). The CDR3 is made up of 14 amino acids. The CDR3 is CSARVDRGGDTQYF.

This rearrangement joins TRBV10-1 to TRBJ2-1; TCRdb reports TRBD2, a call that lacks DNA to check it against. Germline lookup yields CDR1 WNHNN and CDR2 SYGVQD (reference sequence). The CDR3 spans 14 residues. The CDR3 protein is CASRAGGPYDEQFF.

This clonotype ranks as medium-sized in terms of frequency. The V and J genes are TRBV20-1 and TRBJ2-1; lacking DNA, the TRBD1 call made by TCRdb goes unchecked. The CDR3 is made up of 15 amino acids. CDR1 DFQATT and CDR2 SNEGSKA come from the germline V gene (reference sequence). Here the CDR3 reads CSARDLSTGLNEQFF.

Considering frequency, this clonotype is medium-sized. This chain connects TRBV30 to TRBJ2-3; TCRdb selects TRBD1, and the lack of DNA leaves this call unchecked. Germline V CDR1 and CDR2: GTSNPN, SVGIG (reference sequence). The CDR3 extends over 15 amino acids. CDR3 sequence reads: CAWISPGTGTDTQYF.

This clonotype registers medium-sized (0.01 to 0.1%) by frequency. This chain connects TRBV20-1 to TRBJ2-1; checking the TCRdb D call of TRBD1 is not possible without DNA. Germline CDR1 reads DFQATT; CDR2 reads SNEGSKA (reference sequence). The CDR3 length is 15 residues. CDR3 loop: CSASTQGPSPNEQFF.

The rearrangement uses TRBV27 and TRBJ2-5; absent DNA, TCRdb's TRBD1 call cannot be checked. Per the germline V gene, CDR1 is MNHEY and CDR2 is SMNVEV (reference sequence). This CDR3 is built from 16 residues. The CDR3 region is CASSLSRRGLEETQYF.

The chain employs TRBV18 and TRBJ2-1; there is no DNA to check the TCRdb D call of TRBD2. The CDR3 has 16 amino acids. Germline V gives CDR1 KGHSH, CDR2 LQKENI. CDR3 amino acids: CASSRSGTSGYNEQFF.

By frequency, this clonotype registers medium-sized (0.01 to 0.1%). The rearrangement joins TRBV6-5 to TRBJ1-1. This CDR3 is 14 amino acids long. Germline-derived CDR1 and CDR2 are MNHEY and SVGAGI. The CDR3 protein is CASSYSGGNTEAFF.

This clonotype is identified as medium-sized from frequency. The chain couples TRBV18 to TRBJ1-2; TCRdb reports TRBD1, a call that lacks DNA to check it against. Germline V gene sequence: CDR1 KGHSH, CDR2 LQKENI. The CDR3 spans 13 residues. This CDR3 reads CASSPGTNYGYTF. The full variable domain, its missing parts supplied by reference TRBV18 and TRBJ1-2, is NAGVMQNPRHLVRRRGQEARLRCSPMKGHSHVYWYRQLPEEGLKFMVYLQKENIIDESGMPKERFSAEFPKEGPSILRIQQVVRGDSAAYFCASSPGTNYGYTFGSGTRLTVV.

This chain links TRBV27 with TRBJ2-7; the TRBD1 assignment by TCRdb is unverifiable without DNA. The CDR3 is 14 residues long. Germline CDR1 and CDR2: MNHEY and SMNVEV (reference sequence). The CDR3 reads CASSTGTVLYEQYF.

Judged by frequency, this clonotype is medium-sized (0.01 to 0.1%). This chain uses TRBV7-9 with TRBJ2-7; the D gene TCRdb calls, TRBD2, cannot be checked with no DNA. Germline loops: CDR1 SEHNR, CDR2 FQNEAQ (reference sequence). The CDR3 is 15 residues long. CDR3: CASSLATGRGYEQYF. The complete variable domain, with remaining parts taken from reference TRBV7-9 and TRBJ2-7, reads DTGVSQNPRHKITKRGQNVTFRCDPISEHNRLYWYRQTLGQGPEFLTYFQNEAQLEKSRLLSDRFSAERPKGSFSTLEIQRTEQGDSAMYLCASSLATGRGYEQYFGPGTRLTVT.

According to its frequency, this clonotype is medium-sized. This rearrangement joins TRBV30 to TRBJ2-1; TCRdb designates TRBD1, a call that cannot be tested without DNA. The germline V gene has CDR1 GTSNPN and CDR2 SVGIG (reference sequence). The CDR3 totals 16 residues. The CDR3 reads CAWSGGGDSHYNEQFF.